These 14 T cell receptor beta chains share one sample of origin, sequenced in a study of T cells after yellow fever vaccination. TCRdb analysed the 5' RACE reads with MiXCR anew, one entry per CDR3 protein. The data show a few hundred thousand distinct CDR3 sequences, with 4.1% seen just once and 20% to 25% held by the top ten. Sample: PBMCs, taken 5 days after the yellow fever booster vaccination. These receptors were taken from a man aged 18 to 29 who received the YFV17D yellow fever vaccine.

This clonotype has only a few counts. V is TRBV3-1 and J is TRBJ2-5, with TRBD2 identical over 13 bases. Trimming at V came to 4 bases and at J to 1 base, leaving 3 bases not matched to a gene. CDR3 length equals 16 residues. Germline V CDR1 and CDR2: LGHDT, YNNKEL (reference sequence). The CDR3 DNA follows: TGTGCCAGCAGCCCGAGACTAGCGGGGGGCCAAGAGACCCAGTACTTC. This encodes CASSPRLAGGQETQYF.

This clonotype was detected many times. This chain uses TRBV7-9 with TRBJ2-2; D unclear. The CDR3 has 13 residues. Trimming took 5 bases from V and 6 from J, leaving 10 bases between them. CDR1 and CDR2 from the germline V gene are SEHNR and FQNEAQ (reference sequence). CDR3 DNA sequence: TGTGCCAGCAGCACCTTTGACGCCGGGGAGCTGTTTTTT. Encoded protein: CASSTFDAGELFF.

This clonotype showed up many times. The V gene is TRBV5-1, the J gene TRBJ2-7; D could derive from TRBD1 or TRBD2 (5 bases each). This CDR3 comprises 18 residues. Germline V gives CDR1 SGHRS, CDR2 YFSETQ. V shed 4 bases and J shed 1 base, with 24 bases lying between them. The DNA of the CDR3 is TGCGCCAGCAGCCCATCGACAGACTATAGGAGCGGATCCTACGAGCAGTACGTC. Protein product: CASSPSTDYRSGSYEQYV.

The table lists this clonotype with many counts. CDR3 sequence: CASSLETAWDTQYF. The CDR3 nucleotides read TGTGCCAGCAGTTTAGAAACAGCGTGGGATACGCAGTATTTT. This sequence joins TRBV12-3 or TRBV12-4 and TRBJ2-3; D not resolved. There are 14 residues in the CDR3. V was shortened by 1 base and J by 6 bases, with 11 bases between the two germline ends.

The rearrangement joins TRBV20-1 to TRBJ2-1, with 8 bases that match TRBD2. This CDR3 comprises 13 residues. Trimming at V came to 7 bases and at J to 7 bases, leaving 9 bases not matched to a gene. The germline gives CDR1 DFQATT, CDR2 SNEGSKA (reference sequence). The CDR3 here is CSVPPAGGNEQFF. The CDR3 DNA follows: TGCAGTGTTCCCCCCGCGGGGGGTAATGAGCAGTTCTTC.

This clonotype was recorded many times. This chain links TRBV11-2 with TRBJ1-2; possibly TRBD1 for D (6 bases). CDR3 size: 14 residues. CDR1 and CDR2 (germline): SGHAT, FQNNGV. Trimming cost V 5 bases and J 6 bases, with 16 bases left between them. The CDR3 DNA reads TGTGCCAGCAGCCACGACGATACAGGGCATGGCTACACCTTC. Amino acids: CASSHDDTGHGYTF.

This clonotype has a handful of counts. CDR3 sequence (DNA): TGTGCCAGCAGCTTATCGGGACAGTCTAATGAGCAGTTCTTC. This encodes CASSLSGQSNEQFF. V gene TRBV7-2 combines with J gene TRBJ2-1; 7 bases fit TRBD1. V lost 2 bases to trimming and J lost 7 bases; unmatched junction nucleotides: 5. This CDR3 is built from 14 residues. From germline, CDR1 is SGHTA and CDR2 FQGNSA.

The genes are TRBV7-9 and TRBJ1-3; perhaps TRBD1 as D (5 bases). The V end was cut by 2 bases, the J end by 4 bases, with 12 bases between. The germline gives CDR1 SEHNR, CDR2 FQNEAQ (reference sequence). CDR3 length: 15 residues. CDR3: CASSLTAGPGNTIYF. The CDR3 nucleotides read TGTGCCAGCAGCTTAACGGCGGGGCCAGGAAACACCATATATTTT.

J is TRBJ2-6 and V is TRBV7-8, with TRBD2 as a possible D gene (6 bases). The V gene lost 4 bases and the J gene lost 2 bases, with 9 bases spanning the gap. The CDR3 runs to 15 residues. The germline V gene encodes CDR1 SGHVS and CDR2 FQNEAQ. CDR3 protein: CASSWTGAGANVLTF. CDR3 nucleotides: TGTGCCAGCAGCTGGACGGGGGCTGGGGCCAACGTCCTGACTTTC.

This clonotype showed up just a few times. The chain uses TRBV4-3 and TRBJ2-1; TRBD2 agrees at 11 bases. This CDR3 region has 16 residues. Looked up from germline, CDR1 is LGHNA and CDR2 is YSLEER. V dropped 1 base and J dropped 4; count of bases not matched to a gene: 3. CDR3 amino acids: CASSQALAGGYNEQFF. CDR3 in DNA: TGCGCCAGCAGCCAAGCCCTAGCGGGGGGTTACAATGAGCAGTTCTTC.

The table lists this clonotype with a few counts. The rearrangement links TRBV6-6 to TRBJ1-1; possibly TRBD1 for D (5 bases). With 6 bases removed from V and 0 bases from J, the gap between germline ends came to 11 bases. Germline lookup yields CDR1 MNHNY and CDR2 SVGAGI (reference sequence). CDR3 length equals 14 residues. This CDR3 is CASSGRVMNTEAFF. The CDR3 coding sequence is TGTGCCAGCAGCGGCAGGGTGATGAACACTGAAGCTTTCTTT.

This clonotype came up a few times. The CDR3 sequence: CASSQGRLNTGELFF. The CDR3 DNA reads TGTGCCAGCAGCCAGGGACGACTGAACACCGGGGAGCTGTTTTTT. The gene calls are TRBV7-2 and TRBJ2-2; D possibly uses TRBD1 or TRBD2 (5 bases each). Germline V gene lookup returns CDR1 SGHTA and CDR2 FQGNSA. The CDR3 totals 15 residues. The V and J ends lost 5 bases and 1 base respectively, with 11 bases between them.

This chain links TRBV19 with TRBJ1-5, with D unresolved. CDR1 is LNHDA and CDR2 is SQIVND in the germline V gene (reference sequence). Trimming cost V 6 bases and J 5 bases, with 14 bases left between them. The CDR3 runs 14 residues. In DNA, the CDR3 is TGTGCCAGTAGGGTGGTGGAGGCCCATCAGCCCCAGCATTTT. It translates to CASRVVEAHQPQHF.

This clonotype occurred a few times. J is TRBJ2-7 and V is TRBV2; D ambiguous. Germline V lookup: CDR1 SNHLY, CDR2 FYNNEI. This CDR3 contains 14 residues. The V gene lost 0 bases and the J gene lost 4 bases, with 10 bases spanning the gap. CDR3 sequence (DNA): TGTGCCAGCAGTGAAGCGTCAAGCGCTTACGAGCAGTACTTC. The encoded protein is CASSEASSAYEQYF.